Following are 8 T cell receptor beta chains from one sample sequenced in a study of blood T cell repertoires in COVID-19. TCRdb's table, derived via immunoSEQ multiplex PCR, lists solely in-frame clones and lacks some. The sample has a few hundred thousand clones, about 91% seen once; the top ten hold under 15%. Sequencing used peripheral blood. The receptors were sampled from a woman aged 55-69 years with acute or convalescent COVID-19.

V usage is TRBV4-3 and J usage is TRBJ1-2; D is unresolved. V lost 1 base and J 4 bases, leaving 10 bases between the germline ends. Germline CDR1 LGHNA, CDR2 YSLEER. The CDR3 covers 14 residues. This chain's CDR3 is CASSQGGSLYGYTF. The CDR3 bases are TGCGCCAGCAGCCAAGGAGGCAGTCTCTATGGCTACACCTTC.

This clone was counted only a few times. This chain links TRBV29-1 with TRBJ1-5, with TRBD1 identical over 7 bases. V gave up 5 bases and J gave up 11 bases; unmatched junction bases: 9. This CDR3 has 12 residues. Germline assignment: CDR1 SQVTM and CDR2 ANQGSEA. CDR3 sequence reads: CSVSGGESAQHF. The CDR3 bases are TGCAGCGTTTCAGGGGGAGAATCAGCCCAGCATTTT.

This clone was counted a single time. The chain is built from TRBV6-2 or TRBV6-3 and TRBJ2-7; D is possibly TRBD1 (6 bases). There are 13 residues in the CDR3. Germline lookup yields CDR1 MNHEY and CDR2 SVGEGT. The V end was cut by 5 bases, the J end by 3 bases, with 11 bases between. The CDR3 reads CASSAGQRYEQYF. The CDR3 DNA sequence: TGTGCCAGCAGTGCCGGACAGCGCTACGAGCAGTACTTC.

The chain is built from TRBV11-2 and TRBJ1-2; 7 nucleotides agree with TRBD1. The CDR3 totals 17 residues. Germline V gene lookup returns CDR1 SGHAT and CDR2 FQNNGV. V shed 7 bases, J shed 4 bases, and the junction held 18 bases outside the gene matches. The CDR3 nucleotides are TGTGCCAGCACCAGGGGGGTGGTGCGGGGCGCGGTCTATGGCTACACCTTC. Translated: CASTRGVVRGAVYGYTF.

The rearrangement links TRBV5-3 to TRBJ2-1; 9 bases are a match to TRBD2. TRBV5-3 is annotated as an ORF whose role is uncertain. The V segment lost 4 bases and the J segment 9 bases; nucleotides outside the gene matches: 11. The CDR3 sequence is 15 residues long. Written as DNA, the CDR3 is TGTGCCAGAAGCGTGGGGAGCGGGAGGTTGGCTGAGCAGTTCTTC. Translated: CARSVGSGRLAEQFF.

This clone appeared a single time. The genes are TRBV27 and TRBJ1-6, with TRBD1 as a possible D gene (5 bases). Trimming removed 3 bases from V and 7 bases from J, with 13 bases in between. CDR3 size: 15 residues. CDR1 and CDR2 (germline): MNHEY, SMNVEV (reference sequence). The CDR3 nucleotides are TGTGCCAGCAGTTTCCAACCCGGGGGGAATTCACCCCTCCACTTT. This gives the protein CASSFQPGGNSPLHF.

This clone was seen once. The genes are TRBV28 and TRBJ2-1, with 9 bases that match TRBD2. Germline lookup yields CDR1 MDHEN and CDR2 SYDVKM. The CDR3 runs 17 residues. V lost 3 bases and J lost 0; bases outside the gene matches: 6. In DNA, the CDR3 is TGTGCCAGCAGTTTTCCTCTAGCGGGGAGCTCCTACAATGAGCAGTTCTTC. It is translated as CASSFPLAGSSYNEQFF.

CDR3 residues: CASSMAGAADTQYF. DNA of the CDR3: TGTGCCAGTAGTATGGCAGGGGCCGCAGATACGCAGTATTTT. The chain uses TRBV19 and TRBJ2-3, with D tentatively TRBD1 (6 bases). CDR1 is LNHDA, CDR2 SQIVND, per germline (reference sequence). The CDR3 totals 14 residues. V was pared by 3 bases and J by 4 bases, with 11 bases between.